The present T cell receptor beta chain was sequenced within a study of breast tumors, draining lymph nodes, adjacent tissues. CDR1 and CDR2 from the germline V gene are MNHEY and SMNVEV (reference sequence). The CDR3 is made up of 15 amino acids. V was clipped by 7 bases and J by 0 bases, with 12 bases between them. TCRdb reanalysed the multiplex PCR reads using MiXCR and keeps one entry per CDR3 protein. The sample lists 50,000 to 55,000 distinct CDR3 sequences; approximately 45% were seen once. Study results and caveats: Tumor T cell lymph node origin was a supported hypothesis, not proven. Most tumor T cells seemingly derive from lymph node, then expand in tumor. Tumor TCR diversity was below lymph nodes but above nontumor tissue. Luminal-like breast cancer showed significantly greater tumor-nontumor repertoire similarity than basal-like breast cancer did.

As concerns this clonotype: Its target is not known.

The clonotype was recovered from a female donor with breast cancer. Some clones in this sample may be carry-over from other donors' samples. This rearrangement joins TRBV27 to TRBJ1-4; D is unresolved. The sequenced sample consisted of breast tumor tissue. The CDR3 spells CASKVSVATNEKLFF. The CDR3 DNA reads TGTGCCAGCAAAGTCTCGGTTGCAACTAATGAAAAACTGTTTTTT.